The 20 T cell receptor beta chains given below trace back to one sample, sequenced in a study of blood T cell repertoires in COVID-19. Assay used: immunoSEQ multiplex PCR; TCRdb lists only in-frame clones, some missing. The sample has about 250,000 clones, roughly four fifths seen once. Sequenced material: peripheral blood. The receptors originated from a woman aged 70 to 79 with acute or convalescent COVID-19.

This chain uses TRBV7-9 with TRBJ1-4, with TRBD1 matching 9 bases. Germline CDR1 and CDR2: SEHNR and FQNEAQ (reference sequence). The junction had 16 bases not matched to a gene; V was cut back by 7 bases and J by 7 bases. The CDR3 totals 17 residues. In nucleotides, the CDR3 is TGTGCCAGCACCAATTACGGGAACAGGGGGCGAGGTGAAAAACTGTTTTTT. This encodes CASTNYGNRGRGEKLFF.

This clone was detected only once. This specimen includes other DNA sequences encoding the same CDR3. This chain links TRBV4-3 with TRBJ1-6; the match to TRBD1 covers 7 bases. In germline, CDR1 is LGHNA, CDR2 YSLEER. The V and J ends lost 4 bases and 1 base, in that order; junction bases with no gene match: 1. The CDR3 has 15 amino acids. The CDR3 DNA follows: TGCGCCAGCAGCCGGGGACAGTCCTATAATTCACCCCTCCACTTT. Translated, it gives CASSRGQSYNSPLHF.

This clone was seen more than once but under ten times. CDR3 loop: CASSSQGQGSVGYTF. CDR3 sequence (DNA): TGCGCCAGCAGCTCGCAGGGACAGGGATCCGTTGGCTACACCTTC. The gene calls are TRBV5-1 and TRBJ1-2; 9 nucleotides match TRBD1. This CDR3 region has 15 residues. Germline CDR1 and CDR2: SGHRS and YFSETQ. V gave up 3 bases and J gave up 7 bases; unmatched junction bases: 10.

The V gene is TRBV5-1, the J gene TRBJ1-2, with 9 bases that match TRBD1. The germline gives CDR1 SGHRS, CDR2 YFSETQ. This CDR3 has 14 amino acids. J lost 4 bases, V lost 5 bases, and 6 bases had no gene match. CDR3 nucleotides: TGCGCCAGCAGACTGGGACAGGGCCCCTATGGCTACACCTTC. Amino acids: CASRLGQGPYGYTF.

The gene calls are TRBV7-9 and TRBJ1-1, with D perhaps matching TRBD1 (5 bases). This CDR3 has 14 residues. Trimming took off 2 bases at V and 3 bases at J, with 10 bases between the two ends. Germline V gene lookup returns CDR1 SEHNR and CDR2 FQNEAQ (reference sequence). CDR3 protein: CASSLIRGDTEAFF. The CDR3 region has the DNA TGTGCCAGCAGCTTAATACGGGGGGACACTGAAGCTTTCTTT.

The CDR3 coding sequence is TGTGCCAGCAGCCAAGGCCGAGGCACTGAAGCTTTCTTT. It codes for CASSQGRGTEAFF. This rearrangement joins TRBV14 to TRBJ1-1; no definite D call. The germline CDR1 and CDR2 sequences are SGHDN and FVKESK. The CDR3 runs 13 residues. Trimming left V 1 base short and J 4 bases short, with 7 bases between.

The V and J genes are TRBV4-1 and TRBJ1-2; 9 bases fit TRBD1. The CDR3 sequence is 17 residues long. V was pared by 0 bases and J by 1 base, with 6 bases of the junction left unmatched. Germline CDR1 is MGHRA and CDR2 is YSYEKL. CDR3 residues: CASSQEGGQGLNYGYTF. The CDR3 DNA sequence: TGCGCCAGCAGCCAAGAGGGTGGACAGGGGCTTAACTATGGCTACACCTTC.

This sequence joins TRBV7-9 and TRBJ2-1, with TRBD1 matching over 9 bases. Per the germline V gene, CDR1 is SEHNR and CDR2 is FQNEAQ (reference sequence). There are 16 residues in the CDR3. With 1 base clipped from V and 8 bases from J, the junction kept 9 bases outside the gene matches. The CDR3 sequence is CASSLVPGQGDHEQFF. The CDR3 DNA follows: TGTGCCAGCAGCTTAGTACCGGGACAGGGTGACCATGAGCAGTTCTTC.

This chain connects TRBV7-2 to TRBJ2-5; no definite D call. In germline, CDR1 is SGHTA, CDR2 FQGNSA. The CDR3 is made up of 12 amino acids. V was pared by 5 bases and J by 5 bases, with 9 bases between. CDR3 in amino acids: CASSRTGETQYF. CDR3 DNA: TGTGCCAGCAGCCGTACCGGGGAGACCCAGTACTTC.

This clone has a handful of counts. The chain recombines TRBV3-1 (or the pseudogene TRBV3-2) with TRBJ1-3, with D hard to call. In germline, CDR1 is LGHDT, CDR2 YNNKEL (reference sequence). This CDR3 spans 15 amino acids. V gave up 1 base and J gave up 4 bases, with 11 bases separating them. The CDR3 here is CASSQGPSGGNTIYF. CDR3 nucleotide sequence: TGTGCCAGCAGCCAAGGGCCTTCGGGAGGAAACACCATATATTTT.

The chain carries TRBV5-1 and TRBJ1-5, with D tentatively TRBD1 (5 bases). The CDR3 spans 15 residues. V lost 1 base and J lost 1, with 9 bases in between. CDR1 and CDR2 (germline): SGHRS, YFSETQ. The CDR3 DNA reads TGCGCCAGCAGCTTGCAGGGCTCCAGCAATCAGCCCCAGCATTTT. This encodes CASSLQGSSNQPQHF. Looking up the rest from reference TRBV5-1 and TRBJ1-5 gives the full variable domain: KAGVTQTPRYLIKTRGQQVTLSCSPISGHRSVSWYQQTPGQGLQFLFEYFSETQRNKGNFPGRFSGRQFSNSRSEMNVSTLELGDSALYLCASSLQGSSNQPQHFGDGTRLSIL.

J is TRBJ2-3 and V is TRBV6-5, with a tentative D call TRBD2 (7 bases). Germline CDR1 is MNHEY and CDR2 is SVGAGI. The CDR3 spans 15 residues. V was cut by 10 bases and J by 5 bases, with 22 bases left in between. CDR3 nucleotide sequence: TGTGCCACCTTGGGTGGGGGGGCTTTGGAAGATACGCAGTATTTT. It is translated as CATLGGGALEDTQYF.

The gene calls are TRBV7-9 and TRBJ1-2, with 7 bases that match TRBD1. Germline V gives CDR1 SEHNR, CDR2 FQNEAQ (reference sequence). V dropped 3 bases and J dropped 8; count of bases not matched to a gene: 6. The CDR3 has 13 residues. CDR3 DNA: TGTGCCAGCAGCTTGGGACAGAGGATGGGCTACACCTTC. Encoded protein: CASSLGQRMGYTF.

The rearrangement uses TRBV18 and TRBJ1-2, with TRBD1 matching over 12 bases. With 3 bases clipped from V and 8 bases from J, the junction kept 10 bases outside the gene matches. The length of the CDR3 is 16 residues. The germline gives CDR1 KGHSH, CDR2 LQKENI. The CDR3: CASSPGTGGHAEGYTF. CDR3 in DNA: TGTGCCAGCTCACCCGGGACAGGGGGCCACGCGGAGGGCTACACCTTC.

The chain is built from TRBV11-1 and TRBJ1-1; D unclear. The V end was cut by 0 bases, the J end by 1 base, with 9 bases between. From germline, CDR1 is SGHAT and CDR2 FQDESV (reference sequence). The CDR3 is 15 amino acids. CDR3 nucleotide sequence: TGTGCCAGCAGCTTAGCGTATGGGAGGAACACTGAAGCTTTCTTT. Its protein product is CASSLAYGRNTEAFF.

The V and J genes are TRBV6-2 or TRBV6-3 and TRBJ1-5; D gene uncertain. The CDR3 loop spans 12 amino acids. V gave up 4 bases and J gave up 5 bases, with 6 bases separating them. The germline CDR1 and CDR2 sequences are MNHEY and SVGEGT. CDR3 coding DNA: TGTGCCAGCAGTTCCAGCGATCAGCCCCAGCATTTT. It is translated as CASSSSDQPQHF.

This chain links TRBV2 with TRBJ1-1; no reliable D call. The CDR3 runs to 14 residues. Germline CDR1 is SNHLY and CDR2 is FYNNEI. Trimming pared 0 bases from V and 5 bases from J, leaving 10 bases between. CDR3 residues: CASSEAGWETEAFF. DNA for the CDR3: TGTGCCAGCAGTGAAGCAGGGTGGGAGACTGAAGCTTTCTTT. Full variable domain (outside the CDR3, taken from reference TRBV2 and TRBJ1-1): EPEVTQTPSHQVTQMGQEVILRCVPISNHLYFYWYRQILGQKVEFLVSFYNNEISEKSEIFDDQFSVERPDGSNFTLKIRSTKLEDSAMYFCASSEAGWETEAFFGQGTRLTVV.

This chain joins TRBV7-9 and TRBJ2-6, with D uncertain. The V gene lost 2 bases and the J gene lost 0 bases, with 8 bases spanning the gap. CDR1 and CDR2 (germline): SEHNR, FQNEAQ (reference sequence). The CDR3 runs 16 residues. CDR3 coding DNA: TGTGCCAGCAGCTTATACAGCCGCTCTGGGGCCAACGTCCTGACTTTC. This sequence encodes CASSLYSRSGANVLTF.

This clone was detected a few times. The genes are TRBV7-2 and TRBJ2-1; the match to TRBD1 covers 11 bases. CDR3 size: 16 residues. J lost 3 bases, V lost 1 base, and 2 bases had no gene match. Per germline, CDR1 SGHTA and CDR2 FQGNSA. CDR3 region: CASSLVGTGGYNEQFF. The CDR3 nucleotides are TGTGCCAGCAGCTTAGTCGGGACAGGGGGCTACAATGAGCAGTTCTTC.

The rearrangement joins TRBV3-1 (or the pseudogene TRBV3-2) to TRBJ1-1, with D possibly being TRBD1 (5 bases). Trimming left V 0 bases short and J 4 bases short, with 21 bases between. CDR1 is LGHDT, CDR2 YNNKEL, per germline (reference sequence). This CDR3 has 18 residues. The CDR3, as DNA: TGTGCCAGCAGCCAAGATTTCCAGGGCGTCCCTTGGGGCACTGAAGCTTTCTTT. Translating gives CASSQDFQGVPWGTEAFF.